This record looks at one T cell receptor (beta chain) sequence and its context. TCRdb redid the calling of the RT-PCR reads with MiXCR, one entry per CDR3 protein. Seen here are roughly 940,000 distinct CDR3 sequences, about a sixth observed once, and the top ten hold under 6.5%. The source of the sample is a study of patients and donors after allogeneic stem cell transplantation. Trimming removed 0 bases from V and 4 bases from J, with 10 bases in between. The CDR3 runs to 14 residues. Germline loops: CDR1 LGHNA, CDR2 YSLEER. The V call is TRBV4-3, the J call TRBJ2-7, with D tentatively TRBD1 (5 bases). The sequence was obtained from a human donor who was either an allogeneic HSCT recipient or a stem cell or donor lymphocyte infusion donor (not recorded which). It is not recorded whose cells these are; they may come from a transplant donor. Input material: blood, either unsorted or a sorted T cell fraction (not recorded which). CDR3 protein: CASSQEGNRYEQYF. CDR3 DNA: TGCGCCAGCAGCCAAGAAGGTAACAGGTACGAGCAGTACTTC.